This T cell receptor beta chain emerged from a study of shared clonotypes between healthy human individuals. In the study overall: Used for every donor were three CD4 naive, three CD4 memory, two CD8 naive and one CD8 memory plate.

The CDR3 covers 14 residues. Germline values: CDR1 MNHEY, CDR2 SVGAGI. V was pared by 4 bases and J by 4 bases, with 13 bases between. Worth noting for this clone: Its antigen is unidentified.

It was at deep level that the assay was run. Per the study methods: ImmunoSEQ yielded junction-only sequences lacking quality scores, so filtering differed. The protocol was immunoSEQ multiplex PCR, while the TCRdb copy is restricted to in-frame clones and leaves out a portion. V and J calls and clone size come straight from that table; D and trimming were deduced from the DNA. Here the sample spans 1.6 million or so clones, around 97% being singletons. Study-level results: Compared with clonotypes that all four donors shared, non-shared clonotypes had lower generation probabilities.

This TCR was recovered from a man aged 30-40 years in good health. The sample taken for sequencing was naive CD4+ T cells sorted from blood. As to subset: CD45RA+ positively selected. This chain links TRBV6-5 with TRBJ1-1; the D is unclear. DNA for the CDR3: TGTGCCAGCAGTTTGTATGGAGGAGTCACTGAAGCTTTCTTT. This gives the protein CASSLYGGVTEAFF.